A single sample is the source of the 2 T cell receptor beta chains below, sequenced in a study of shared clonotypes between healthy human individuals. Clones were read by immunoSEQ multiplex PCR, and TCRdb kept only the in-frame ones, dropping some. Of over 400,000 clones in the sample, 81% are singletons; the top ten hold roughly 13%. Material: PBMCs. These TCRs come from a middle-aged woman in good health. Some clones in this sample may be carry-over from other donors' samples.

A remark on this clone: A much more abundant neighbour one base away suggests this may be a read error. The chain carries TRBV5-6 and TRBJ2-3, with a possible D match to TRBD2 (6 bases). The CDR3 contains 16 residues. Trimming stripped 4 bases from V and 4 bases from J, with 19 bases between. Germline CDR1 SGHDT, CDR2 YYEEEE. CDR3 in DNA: TGTGCCAGCAGCCGACCCAGTGGGGGGTGGGCAGATACGCAGTATTTT. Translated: CASSRPSGGWADTQYF.

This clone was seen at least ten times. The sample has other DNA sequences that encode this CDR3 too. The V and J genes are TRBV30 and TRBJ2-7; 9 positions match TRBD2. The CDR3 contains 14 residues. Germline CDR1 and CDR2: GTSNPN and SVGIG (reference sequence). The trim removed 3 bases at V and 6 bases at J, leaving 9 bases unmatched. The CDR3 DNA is TGTGCCTGGAGGCCCTGGCGGGAGGGCCGCGAGCAGTACTTC. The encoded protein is CAWRPWREGREQYF.